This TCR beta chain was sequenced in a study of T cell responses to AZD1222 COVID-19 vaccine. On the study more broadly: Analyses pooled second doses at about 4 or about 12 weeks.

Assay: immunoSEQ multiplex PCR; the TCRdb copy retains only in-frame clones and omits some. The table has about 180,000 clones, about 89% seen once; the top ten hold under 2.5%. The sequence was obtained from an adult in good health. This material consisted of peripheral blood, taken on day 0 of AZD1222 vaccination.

The DNA of the CDR3 is TGTGCCAGCAGCCACTTCGCCCAAAACTATGGCTACACCTTC. Residues: CASSHFAQNYGYTF. The chain uses TRBV3-1 (or the pseudogene TRBV3-2) and TRBJ1-2; D not resolved. The length of the CDR3 is 14 residues. V was cut by 3 bases and J by 2 bases, with 10 bases left in between. Germline loops: CDR1 LGHDT, CDR2 YNNKEL (reference sequence).